This entry features one T cell receptor beta chain sequence. In the authors' methods: It was from reference gene primer amplification that nucleated cell counts were estimated. Sequenced by immunoSEQ multiplex PCR; TCRdb stores in-frame clones only, minus some. V and J calls and clone size are copied from that table; D and trimming were computed from the DNA. Found here are roughly 270,000 clones, roughly 90% of them singletons; the top ten hold roughly 9.1%. The sample comes from a study of blood T cell repertoires in COVID-19. Study context: Some COVID-19 samples were acute and others convalescent; all came from the United States, Italy and Spain. T cells, B-cell-depleted T cells, or PBMCs supplied cDNA or gDNA.

This CDR3 has 15 amino acids. The ends were cut back, 6 bases at V and 9 bases at J, with 18 bases in the middle. The V gene's germline CDR1 is MNHEY and CDR2 SVGAGI. The V gene is TRBV6-5, the J gene TRBJ1-6; D may be TRBD1 (5 bases). This TCR was recovered from a man between 18 and 35 years old with active or convalescent COVID-19. What was sequenced was peripheral blood. The CDR3 coding sequence is TGTGCCAGCAGAGCCAGGGTTCTAGAAAGTTCACCCCTCCACTTT. As protein: CASRARVLESSPLHF.